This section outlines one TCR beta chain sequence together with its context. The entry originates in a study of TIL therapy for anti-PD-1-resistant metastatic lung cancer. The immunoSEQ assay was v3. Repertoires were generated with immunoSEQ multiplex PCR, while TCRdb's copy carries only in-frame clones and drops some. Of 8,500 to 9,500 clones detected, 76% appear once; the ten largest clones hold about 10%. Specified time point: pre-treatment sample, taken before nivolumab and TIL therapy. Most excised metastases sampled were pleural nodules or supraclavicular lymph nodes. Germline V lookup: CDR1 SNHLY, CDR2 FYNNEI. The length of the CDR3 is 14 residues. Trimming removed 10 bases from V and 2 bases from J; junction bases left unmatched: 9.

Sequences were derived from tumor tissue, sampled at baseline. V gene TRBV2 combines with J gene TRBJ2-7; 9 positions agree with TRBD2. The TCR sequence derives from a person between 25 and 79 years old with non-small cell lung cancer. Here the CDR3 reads CATLIAGATYEQYF. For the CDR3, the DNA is TGTGCCACCCTAATAGCGGGGGCAACCTACGAGCAGTACTTC.